These 4 T cell receptor beta chains originate from one sample sequenced in a study of blood T cell repertoires in COVID-19. Clones were read by immunoSEQ multiplex PCR, and TCRdb kept only the in-frame ones, dropping some. The repertoire holds roughly 250,000 clones, with about four fifths as singletons. Input material: peripheral blood. The source is a woman of 80 years or more with acute or convalescent COVID-19.

In its sample, this clone was seen once. Other DNA sequences in the sample encode the same CDR3. This chain links TRBV18 with TRBJ2-7; D is undetermined. The germline gives CDR1 KGHSH, CDR2 LQKENI. The length of the CDR3 is 14 residues. Trimming cost V 3 bases and J 0 bases, with 9 bases left between them. CDR3 amino acids: CASSPSPSSYEQYF. The DNA for the CDR3 is TGTGCCAGCTCACCTTCTCCTAGCTCCTACGAGCAGTACTTC.

V and J are TRBV28 and TRBJ2-3, with 8 positions matching TRBD1. Germline-derived CDR1 and CDR2 are MDHEN and SYDVKM. The CDR3 length is 13 residues. Unmatched junction bases numbered 4, after V lost 8 bases and J lost 3 bases. As DNA, the CDR3 is TGTGCCAGCGTTACAGGGGGGACAGATACGCAGTATTTT. This translates into CASVTGGTDTQYF.

The V gene is TRBV9, the J gene TRBJ2-1; 9 bases agree with TRBD2. V lost 5 bases and J lost 7; bases outside the gene matches: 10. Germline CDR1 and CDR2: SGDLS and YYNGEE. This CDR3 spans 15 amino acids. The CDR3 region is CASSPKGLAGNEQFF. The CDR3, as DNA: TGTGCCAGCAGTCCCAAGGGACTAGCTGGGAATGAGCAGTTCTTC. Full variable domain (rest looked up from reference TRBV9 and TRBJ2-1): DSGVTQTPKHLITATGQRVTLRCSPRSGDLSVYWYQQSLDQGLQFLIQYYNGEERAKGNILERFSAQQFPDLHSELNLSSLELGDSALYFCASSPKGLAGNEQFFGPGTRLTVL.

The V and J genes are TRBV19 and TRBJ1-5; no firm D call. V was pared by 7 bases and J by 2 bases, with 9 bases between. The germline V gene encodes CDR1 LNHDA and CDR2 SQIVND (reference sequence). This CDR3 is 13 amino acids long. Here the CDR3 reads CASTHAGNQPQHF. The CDR3 DNA follows: TGTGCCAGTACACACGCAGGCAATCAGCCCCAGCATTTT.